The 3 T cell receptor beta chains below were found in one sample sequenced in a study of high-grade serous ovarian cancer treatment subgroups. Tumor samples were obtained before definitive surgery or chemotherapy. Libraries were prepared by immunoSEQ multiplex PCR; TCRdb keeps only in-frame clonotypes and omits some of them. The sample lists roughly 3,000 clones, almost 65% seen once, with about 8.8% in the top ten. The sequenced sample consisted of tumor tissue. Source of these receptors: a human donor with high-grade serous ovarian cancer.

The genes are TRBV7-9 and TRBJ2-3, with TRBD2 matching over 9 bases. The CDR3 runs to 16 residues. Germline CDR1 is SEHNR and CDR2 is FQNEAQ (reference sequence). V dropped 1 base and J dropped 6; count of bases not matched to a gene: 8. The CDR3 spells CASSLGAGGLTDTQYF. DNA for the CDR3: TGTGCCAGCAGCTTAGGAGCGGGAGGCCTCACGGATACGCAGTATTTT.

The rearrangement links TRBV18 to TRBJ2-3, with TRBD1 identical over 8 bases. Germline V gene lookup returns CDR1 KGHSH and CDR2 LQKENI. The CDR3 contains 11 residues. Unmatched junction bases numbered 3, after V lost 10 bases and J lost 6 bases. CDR3 coding DNA: TGTGCCACCCACAGGGGGGATACGCAGTATTTT. Its translation is CATHRGDTQYF.

This rearrangement joins TRBV29-1 to TRBJ2-5, with D tentatively TRBD1 or TRBD2 (5 bases each). The CDR3 loop spans 13 amino acids. Germline V lookup: CDR1 SQVTM, CDR2 ANQGSEA. The ends were cut back, 2 bases at V and 9 bases at J, with 16 bases in the middle. CDR3 bases: TGCAGCGTTGAACCGGGGATGGGGACGGCCCAGTACTTC. This translates into CSVEPGMGTAQYF.